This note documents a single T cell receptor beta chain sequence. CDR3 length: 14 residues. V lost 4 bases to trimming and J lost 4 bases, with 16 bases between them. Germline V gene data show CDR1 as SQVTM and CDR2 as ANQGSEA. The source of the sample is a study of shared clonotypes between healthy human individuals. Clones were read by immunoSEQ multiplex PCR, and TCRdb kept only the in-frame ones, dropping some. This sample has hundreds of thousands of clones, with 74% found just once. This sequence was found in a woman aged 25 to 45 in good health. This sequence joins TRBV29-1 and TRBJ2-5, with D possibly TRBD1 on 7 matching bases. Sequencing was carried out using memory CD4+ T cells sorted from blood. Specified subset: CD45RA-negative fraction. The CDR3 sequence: CSVAPGGGGETQYF. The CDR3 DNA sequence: TGCAGCGTTGCCCCAGGAGGGGGCGGAGAGACCCAGTACTTC.